This entry is about one T cell receptor beta chain. Its binding antigen is unknown. Base quality data are lacking; no much larger clone is found one base away. These data are taken from a study of shared clonotypes between healthy human individuals (dated by TCRdb to between 2020 and 2021). The study in broad terms: The cohort included a few men and a couple of women between 18 and 49 years of age. Libraries were prepared and TCR repertoires were sequenced by different laboratories using diverse techniques, in order to increase sequencing depth and limit assay-specific biases. Between about 0.9 and 9 billion PBMCs per donor were obtained by leukapheresis. Per donor, three plates each were used for CD4 naive and CD4 memory, two for CD8 naive, and one for CD8 memory. To estimate repertoire size and how much clonotype sharing occurs between individuals, the study deeply sequenced the blood TCR repertoires of five healthy adults. Points the paper makes about the study in general: Because the study included only a small number of donors, the genetic and exposure-history diversity represented was limited. Naive subsets generally had larger estimated clonotype richness than memory subsets did. Compared with non-shared clonotypes, the clonotypes found in all four sorted-subset donors had higher generation probabilities. Pairwise subsampling indicated that sequencing depth was expected to affect the degree of clonotype sharing among donors. When several donors were compared, the shared fraction of clonotypes was around 5% for naive CD4, over 3% for naive CD8, 2.3% for memory CD4, and 0.35% to 0.4% for memory CD8. Only blood was sampled, and tissue TCR repertoires likely differ from those in blood. Rarefaction of sorted-subset datasets indicated incomplete sequencing despite the large sequencing depth.

As encoded in the germline V gene, CDR1 is SGHAT while CDR2 is FQNNGV. Spanning cysteine to phenylalanine, the CDR3 consists of 14 amino acids. Left in the record is the CDR3 DNA by itself, 42 bases read in frame from the first base. The trim is 5 bases for V and 1 base for J, with a gap of 12 bases between the germline ends. TCR CDR3 regions were amplified from genomic DNA by multiplex PCR using the deep immunoSEQ assay. For each cell subset, the extracted genomic DNA was distributed evenly across all wells of several immunoSEQ 96-well plates, and each plate served as one replicate. For sorted subsets, around 0.2 ug genomic DNA, equal to about 30,000 T cell genomes, was loaded into each replicate PCR. Purified libraries were quantified with a Qubit 3.0 fluorometer, sized on a Bioanalyzer 2100, and re-quantified with the KAPA Library Quantification kit. A separate single-read 150-cycle Illumina NextSeq 550 flow cell was used to sequence each immunoSEQ 96-well plate. The authors processed their data as follows. Because only junctional sequences without quality scores were contained in the immunoSEQ output, filtering matching that applied to full-length reads could not be performed. Sequences were annotated with PyIR, a Python wrapper for IgBLAST v1.9, and V/J genes and CDR3 were assigned using IMGT germline references. Any read was removed if the V/J assignment was weak (E-value above 1e-6), the CDR3 was missing, or the read contained stop codons, out-of-frame junctions, or ambiguous translated residues. V3J clonotypes were defined by identical inferred V gene, J gene, and CDR3 amino acid sequence. Percentage overlap between repertoires was computed as shared unique clonotypes divided by the size of the smaller repertoire. Richness of each repertoire was evaluated using RTK rarefaction, the Chao1 estimator, and Recon v2.1 estimates of unobserved clonotypes. For all TCRbeta clonotypes obtained by the gDNA method from a few donors, generation probabilities were computed with OLGA. As stored in TCRdb, this immuneACCESS dataset retains in-frame rearrangements with V and J assigned. A fraction of the clones does not appear; measured against another copy, unresolved V genes explain less than half of the discrepancy, and the remainder lacks a known reason. The V and J calls and the clone size are those of that table, but D and trimming were determined from the DNA. The sample records roughly 2 million clones, more than 90% of which are singletons. About 0.13% of the sample lies in the top ten.

Healthy HIV-negative adults with no recently reported acute infections or vaccinations were included as donors. Only Caucasian adults living in Nashville, Tennessee, USA were represented among the donors. CD4+ T cells were enriched by magnetic negative selection, after which naive cells were positively selected on CD45RA and the negative fraction was taken as the memory subset. Blood was obtained by leukapheresis, after which PBMCs were separated by Ficoll-Histopaque density gradient centrifugation and cryopreserved in liquid nitrogen vapor phase. Analytical flow cytometry was used to check the purity and quantity of each magnetically sorted T cell population. Genomic DNA was isolated from every sorted fraction and measured by UV absorbance on a Nanodrop 2000c.

This clonotype originated in a man younger than 35 in good health. The rearranged segments are TRBV11-2 and TRBJ2-7, with a tentative D gene TRBD2 over 5 matching bases. The sequencing input was naive CD4+ T cells sorted from blood. Reading the label with the study, this specimen's cell subset or site is: CD45RA+ positively selected. The CDR3 region: CASSTAVGSYEQYF. The DNA is as follows: TGTGCCAGCAGCACAGCGGTCGGGTCCTACGAGCAGTACTTC.